The following is a T cell receptor beta chain sequence with its context. This entry comes from a study of blood T cell repertoires in COVID-19. V lost 8 bases to trimming and J lost 0 bases; unmatched junction nucleotides: 4. From germline, CDR1 is SNHLY and CDR2 FYNNEI. The CDR3 runs 15 residues. In the authors' methods: For nucleated cells, counts were estimated from reference gene primer amplification. Sequencing was performed with immunoSEQ multiplex PCR; in TCRdb, only in-frame clones are kept and a portion is missing. The D gene and trimming were derived from the DNA, and the V and J assignments and clone size from that table. The sample lists under 200,000 clones, around 85% seen once, with around 9.5% in the top ten.

Sequenced input: peripheral blood. V gene TRBV2 combines with J gene TRBJ2-3; 11 bases are shared with TRBD2. The clonotype originates from a woman at least 80 years old with acute or convalescent COVID-19. The CDR3 coding sequence is TGTGCCAGCGGACTAGCGGGTCTTAGCACAGATACGCAGTATTTT. Translating gives CASGLAGLSTDTQYF.